This entry features one TCR beta chain sequence. It has no known antigen specificity. The sample holds no much larger clone one base away, and base qualities are not on file. At the time of sample collection the patients were not on therapy, although prior treatments varied from chemotherapy, radiotherapy, surgery and immunotherapy to no treatment. Thawed cells were enriched for T lymphocytes with a negative-selection kit, adding EpCAM beads for tumor-infiltrating lymphocytes. Memory CD8 T cells were sorted as CD8+CD4-CD45RA- cells irrespective of CCR7 expression. Peripheral blood mononuclear cells were isolated by Ficoll-Paque PLUS gradient and cryopreserved before analysis. Populations were sorted to 98% to 99% purity on a FACSAria II, and cell pellets were frozen for TCR sequencing without culture. These data originate in a study of CD39 and CD103 CD8 tumor-infiltrating T cells (dated by TCRdb to between 2018 and 2020). The study in broad terms: The repertoire comparisons shown came from four patients: one with an HPV-positive HNSCC, one with an HPV-negative HNSCC, one with ovarian cancer and one with melanoma. Deep sequencing of TCRbeta CDR3 was used to compare the repertoires of CD8 TIL subsets, defined by CD103 and CD39, against those of peripheral memory CD8 T cells. The study at large found these results: DP TIL clonotypes were rarely found in blood or uninvolved lymph node, whereas DN TIL clonotypes largely overlapped peripheral memory CD8 repertoires. DP CD8 TILs appeared more oligoclonal than DN and SP CD8 TILs and blood memory CD8 T cells, with top 30 clonotypes covering about 50-90%.

For CDR1 and CDR2, the germline V gene (reference sequence) lists LNHDA and SQIVND. At the junction V is shortened by 5 bases and J by 9 bases, with 11 bases in between. Its CDR3 holds 12 amino acids, cysteine through phenylalanine. Only the CDR3 part of the read is kept: 36 bases, read in frame from the first base. For each subset, between roughly 9,000 and 110,000 sorted cells were used for genomic DNA extraction with the DNeasy Blood and Tissue Kit. The immunoSEQ service sequenced and mapped the TCRbeta V-J or V-D-J regions, with each sample reaching coverage above 9x. Per the original workflow: Analysis was limited to productive rearrangements exported from the immunoSEQ Analyzer platform, and clonality was evaluated on the 500 most abundant clones. The Morisita-Horn similarity index and the Jaccard index were used to quantify the overlap in repertoires between populations. In roughly 6 cancer patients, Morisita-Horn similarity was measured between the TCR repertoires of CD8 T-cell subsets. This is the immuneACCESS table as TCRdb keeps it, with only in-frame sequences that have V and J called. A part of the clones is gone; compared with another copy, unresolved V genes explain less than half, and the rest is unexplained. V and J calls and clone size are those listed in that table; D and trimming were worked out from the DNA. For this sample the table gives approximately 17,000 clones, of which about 89% were detected only once. About 4.5% of the sample comes from the top ten.

Sequencing was done on a sample of CD8+ T cells sorted from blood. This sample's cell subset or site label indicates: total memory CD8 T cells (CD45RA-CCR7+/-) from blood or uninvolved lymph node. The TCR sequence derives from a human donor with head and neck squamous cell carcinoma. Recombination connected TRBV19 to TRBJ2-1; the D segment could be TRBD2, given 5 matching bases. The CDR3 protein is CASSLLGIEQFF. The bases are TGTGCCAGTAGTCTACTAGGGATTGAGCAGTTCTTC.